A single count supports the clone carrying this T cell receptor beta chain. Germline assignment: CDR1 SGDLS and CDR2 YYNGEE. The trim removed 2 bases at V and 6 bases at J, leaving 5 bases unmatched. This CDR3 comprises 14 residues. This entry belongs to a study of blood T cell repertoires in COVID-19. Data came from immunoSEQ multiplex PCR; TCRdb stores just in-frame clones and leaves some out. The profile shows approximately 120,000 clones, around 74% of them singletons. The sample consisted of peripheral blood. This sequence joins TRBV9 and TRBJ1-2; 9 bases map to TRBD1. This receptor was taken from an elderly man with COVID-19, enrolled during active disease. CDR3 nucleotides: TGTGCCAGCAGCGTCCAACAGGGGGCGGATGGCTACACCTTC. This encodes CASSVQQGADGYTF.